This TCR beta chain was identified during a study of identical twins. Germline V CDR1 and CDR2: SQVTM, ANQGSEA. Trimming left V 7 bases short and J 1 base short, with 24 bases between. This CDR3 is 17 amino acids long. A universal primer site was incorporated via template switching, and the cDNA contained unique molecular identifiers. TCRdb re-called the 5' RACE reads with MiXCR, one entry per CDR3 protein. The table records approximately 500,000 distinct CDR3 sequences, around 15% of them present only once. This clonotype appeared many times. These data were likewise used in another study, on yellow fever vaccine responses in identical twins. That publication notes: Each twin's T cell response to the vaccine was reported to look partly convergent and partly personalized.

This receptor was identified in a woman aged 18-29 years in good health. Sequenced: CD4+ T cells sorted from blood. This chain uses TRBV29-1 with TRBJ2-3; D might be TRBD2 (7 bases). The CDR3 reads CSAASGGLIGRTDTQYF. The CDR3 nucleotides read TGCAGCGCGGCATCGGGGGGCCTTATTGGGCGCACAGATACGCAGTATTTT.